This is a list of T cell receptor beta chains from one sample in a study of beta chain features in type 1 diabetes. Data came from immunoSEQ multiplex PCR; TCRdb stores just in-frame clones and leaves some out. The data show some 44,000 clones, with about 51% seen just once and about 2.1% held by the top ten. Specimen: Tregs from blood. The source is a woman between 18 and 30 years old in good health. CDR3s include the opening cysteine and the closing phenylalanine or tryptophan. D genes are given only for firm matches. Size tells how often a clone was seen (once, few, many) or the class of an expanded clone, and some rows leave it out.

D: NA; size: few; V: TRBV18; J: TRBJ2-1; DNA: TGTGCCAGCTCACTTTCCAGCGGCTCCTACAATGAGCAGTTCTTC; CDR3: CASSLSSGSYNEQFF
D: NA; size: NA; V: TRBV6-6; J: TRBJ1-2; DNA: TGTGCCAGCAGTACGACAGGCCATGGCTACACCTTC; CDR3: CASSTTGHGYTF
D: NA; size: few; V: TRBV6-5; J: TRBJ1-2; DNA: TGTGCCAGCAGTTTCGTCTGGGGGGAGAACTATGGCTACACCTTC; CDR3: CASSFVWGENYGYTF
D: TRBD1; size: once; V: TRBV28; J: TRBJ1-2; DNA: TGTGCCAGCAGTTCGGGATCCGGGACAGGGTATGGCTACACCTTC; CDR3: CASSSGSGTGYGYTF
D: TRBD1; size: NA; V: TRBV28; J: TRBJ1-1; DNA: TGTGCCAGCAGTTTAAGGACAGGGGCGGTGAACACTGAAGCTTTCTTT; CDR3: CASSLRTGAVNTEAFF
D: NA; size: NA; V: TRBV6-5; J: TRBJ1-2; DNA: TGTGCCAGCAGTCCGACAGGAAGAAGATATGGCTACACCTTC; CDR3: CASSPTGRRYGYTF
D: TRBD1; size: once; V: TRBV5-1; J: TRBJ2-7; DNA: TGCGCCAGCTCCCGGGACAGGGATGATAAGTACTTC; CDR3: CASSRDRDDKYF
D: NA; size: NA; V: TRBV4-1; J: TRBJ1-6; DNA: TGCGCCAGCAGCCAAGAAGACAGGACACCCCTCCACTTT; CDR3: CASSQEDRTPLHF
D: TRBD2; size: few; V: TRBV28; J: TRBJ2-7; DNA: TGTGCCAGCGTAGCGGGAGGGCCCCTCGAGCAGTACTTC; CDR3: CASVAGGPLEQYF
D: TRBD1; size: NA; V: TRBV6-1; J: TRBJ2-7; DNA: TGTGCCAGCATCCGGACAGGGGGCGCGTACGAGCAGTACTTC; CDR3: CASIRTGGAYEQYF
D: TRBD1; size: NA; V: TRBV7-9; J: TRBJ1-1; DNA: TGTGCCAGCAGCCCCGGACAGGATGCGGTGGGGGTAGCTTTCTTT; CDR3: CASSPGQDAVGVAFF
D: TRBD1; size: NA; V: TRBV4-2; J: TRBJ1-2; DNA: TGTGCCAGCAGCCAAGATTTACGGGGGGACAGGGTCTATGGCTACACCTTC; CDR3: CASSQDLRGDRVYGYTF
D: NA; size: NA; V: TRBV7-9; J: TRBJ1-2; DNA: TGTGCCAGCAGCCAGCGCGCAGGGACTTATTTTAACTATGGCTACACCTTC; CDR3: CASSQRAGTYFNYGYTF
D: TRBD1; size: few; V: TRBV5-5; J: TRBJ1-1; DNA: TGTGCCAGCAGCTTGGGACAGGGGGCTCTCATGGATACTGAAGCTTTCTTT; CDR3: CASSLGQGALMDTEAFF
D: NA; size: NA; V: TRBV7-8; J: TRBJ2-6; DNA: TGTGCCAGCAGCTTAACTAGCAGCTCTGGGGCCAACGTCCTGACTTTC; CDR3: CASSLTSSSGANVLTF
D: TRBD2; size: few; V: TRBV28; J: TRBJ2-1; DNA: TGTGCCAGCAGTTCCTCCGGGACTAGCGGGAGAAGGGAGCAGTTCTTC; CDR3: CASSSSGTSGRREQFF
D: NA; size: NA; V: TRBV30; J: TRBJ1-2; DNA: TGTGCCTGGAGTTGGGGGGAGTATGGCTACACCTTC; CDR3: CAWSWGEYGYTF
D: TRBD1; size: NA; V: TRBV10-3; J: TRBJ2-7; DNA: TGTGCCATCAGTGACCCGGGACAGCCCGATATCGAGCAGTACTTC; CDR3: CAISDPGQPDIEQYF
D: NA; size: few; V: TRBV5-4; J: TRBJ2-2; DNA: TGTGCCAGCAGCCCGAGACAGACGAACACCGGGGAGCTGTTTTTT; CDR3: CASSPRQTNTGELFF
D: NA; size: NA; V: TRBV7-3; J: TRBJ2-7; DNA: TGTGCCAGCAGCTTAACGGGCCAGCAGGGGTCCGAGCAGTACTTC; CDR3: CASSLTGQQGSEQYF
D: NA; size: once; V: TRBV6-1; J: TRBJ1-3; DNA: TGTGCCAGCAGTGAAGCGCATAGGAGATCTGGAAACACCATATATTTT; CDR3: CASSEAHRRSGNTIYF
D: NA; size: NA; V: TRBV30; J: TRBJ2-6; DNA: TGTGCCTGGAGTGTCGGCTCTGGGGCCAACGTCCTGACTTTC; CDR3: CAWSVGSGANVLTF
D: NA; size: NA; V: TRBV28; J: TRBJ1-1; DNA: TGTGCCAGCAGTCTCGACGGGGTCTTTACCCACTCTACTATGAACACTGAAGCTTTCTTT; CDR3: CASSLDGVFTHSTMNTEAFF
D: TRBD1; size: NA; V: TRBV7-2; J: TRBJ2-7; DNA: TGTGCCAGCAGCCCACGGACAGGCTACTACGAGCAGTACTTC; CDR3: CASSPRTGYYEQYF